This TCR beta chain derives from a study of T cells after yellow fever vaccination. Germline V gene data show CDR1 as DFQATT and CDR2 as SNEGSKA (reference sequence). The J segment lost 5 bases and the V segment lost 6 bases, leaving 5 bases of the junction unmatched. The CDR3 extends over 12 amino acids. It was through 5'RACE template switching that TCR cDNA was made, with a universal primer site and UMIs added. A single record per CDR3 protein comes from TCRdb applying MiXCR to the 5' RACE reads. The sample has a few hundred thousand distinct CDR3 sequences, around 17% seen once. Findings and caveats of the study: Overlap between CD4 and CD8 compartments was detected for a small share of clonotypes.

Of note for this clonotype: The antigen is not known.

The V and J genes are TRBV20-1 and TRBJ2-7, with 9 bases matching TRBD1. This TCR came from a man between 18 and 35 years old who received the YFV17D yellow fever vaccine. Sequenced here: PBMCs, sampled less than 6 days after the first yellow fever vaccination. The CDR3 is CSALRDRDEQYF. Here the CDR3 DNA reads TGCAGTGCGCTCCGGGACAGGGACGAGCAGTACTTC.